This TCR beta chain was retrieved from a study of T cell changes during pregnancy in multiple sclerosis. Profiled with immunoSEQ multiplex PCR; TCRdb holds only in-frame clones, not every one. The repertoire holds approximately 84,000 clones, with roughly 93% as singletons. Germline V gives CDR1 SEHNR, CDR2 FQNEAQ (reference sequence). The V end lost 5 bases, the J end lost 5 bases, and 7 bases lay between the germline ends. CDR3 length equals 11 residues. This specimen consisted of peripheral blood, obtained in the third trimester of pregnancy. The rearrangement uses TRBV7-9 and TRBJ2-7; D is uncertain. The TCR comes from a female donor with multiple sclerosis, enrolled in a pregnancy study. CDR3 in amino acids: CASSHSHEQYF. CDR3 coding DNA: TGTGCCAGCAGCCATAGCCACGAGCAGTACTTC.